This section outlines one TCR beta chain sequence together with its context. The antigen is undetermined. Trimming removed 2 bases from V and 5 bases from J; junction bases left unmatched: 4. Germline CDR1 is LGHDT and CDR2 is YNNKEL (reference sequence). This CDR3 is built from 16 residues. The data are from a study of identical twins. From the 5' RACE reads, TCRdb called clonotypes with MiXCR, one entry per CDR3 protein. The table has a few hundred thousand distinct CDR3 sequences, 15% seen once. Study-wide results and limits: For out-of-frame alpha sequences shared by twins, low generation probability was in excess. Twins' surplus sharing was weaker for beta out-of-frame sequences. Analyses of zero insertions could, in part, be confounded by invariant MAIT and iNKT cells.

These data are also associated with another study on yellow fever vaccine responses in identical twins.

Sequencing input: CD4+ T cells sorted from blood. The TCR was taken from a woman in her late teens or twenties in good health. This chain connects TRBV3-1 to TRBJ2-3; 13 nucleotides align to TRBD2. The CDR3 protein is CASSQTSGRARDTQYF. The CDR3 DNA reads as TGTGCCAGCAGCCAAACTAGCGGGAGGGCCCGAGATACGCAGTATTTT.